This T cell receptor (beta chain) was observed in a study of human T cells and chemical hapten exposure. Findings of the study overall: With DPC sensitization, TCRs exceeding 1 in 1000 frequency showed no change.

Library preparation tagged each individual cDNA molecule with a unique molecular identifier. In TCRdb, the RACE reads were re-called with MiXCR into one record per CDR3 protein. The sample carries tens of thousands of distinct CDR3 sequences, 25% to 40% recorded once. Points on this clonotype: Antigen specificity is unknown.

The V end was cut by 0 bases, the J end by 5 bases, with 8 bases between. Per the germline V gene, CDR1 is DFQATT and CDR2 is SNEGSKA (reference sequence). CDR3 length: 13 residues. Documented time point: patch test 1, 2 weeks after DPC sensitization. Treatment defined: therapeutic diphenylcyclopropenone sensitization with weekly scalp DPC. The starting material was whole blood, obtained in connection with sensitization to the hapten diphenylcyclopropenone (DPC). This TCR was sampled from a man aged 40-55 years with alopecia areata. Some clones in this sample may be carry-over from other donors' samples. The chain uses TRBV20-1 and TRBJ2-1, with D unresolved. This chain's CDR3 is CSARDLGNNEQFF. The CDR3 DNA reads as TGCAGTGCTAGAGACCTAGGAAACAATGAGCAGTTCTTC.